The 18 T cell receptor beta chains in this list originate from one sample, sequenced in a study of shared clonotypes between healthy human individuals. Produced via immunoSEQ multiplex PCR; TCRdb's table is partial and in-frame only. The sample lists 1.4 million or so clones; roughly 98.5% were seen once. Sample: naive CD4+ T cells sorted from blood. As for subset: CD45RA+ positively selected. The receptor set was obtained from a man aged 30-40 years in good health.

CDR3 DNA: TGTGCCAGCAGCCCAACAGGGGGCGAAGATGGCTACACCTTC. Amino acids: CASSPTGGEDGYTF. The chain couples TRBV11-2 to TRBJ1-2; 9 positions match TRBD1. CDR1 is SGHAT and CDR2 is FQNNGV in the germline V gene. The CDR3 length is 14 residues. The junction had 7 bases not matched to a gene; V was cut back by 5 bases and J by 6 bases.

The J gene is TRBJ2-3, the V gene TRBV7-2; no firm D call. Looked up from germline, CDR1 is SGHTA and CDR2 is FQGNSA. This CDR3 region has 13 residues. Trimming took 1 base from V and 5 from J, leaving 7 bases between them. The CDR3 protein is CASSLVGLDTQYF. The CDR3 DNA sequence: TGTGCCAGCAGCTTAGTAGGGTTAGATACGCAGTATTTT.

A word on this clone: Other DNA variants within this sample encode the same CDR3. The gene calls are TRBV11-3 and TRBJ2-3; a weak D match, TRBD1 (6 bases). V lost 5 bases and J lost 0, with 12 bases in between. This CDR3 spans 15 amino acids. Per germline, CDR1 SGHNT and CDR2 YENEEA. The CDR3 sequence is CASSPGTGSTDTQYF. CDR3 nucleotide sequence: TGTGCCAGCAGCCCCGGAACAGGGAGCACAGATACGCAGTATTTT.

The CDR3 loop is CAWSVEDVTQYF. For the CDR3, the DNA is TGTGCCTGGAGTGTAGAGGACGTGACCCAGTACTTC. The chain combines TRBV30 with TRBJ2-5, with unresolved D. Trimming shortened V by 0 bases and J by 7 bases, and 9 bases separated the two germline ends. The CDR3 runs to 12 residues. In germline, CDR1 is GTSNPN, CDR2 SVGIG (reference sequence).

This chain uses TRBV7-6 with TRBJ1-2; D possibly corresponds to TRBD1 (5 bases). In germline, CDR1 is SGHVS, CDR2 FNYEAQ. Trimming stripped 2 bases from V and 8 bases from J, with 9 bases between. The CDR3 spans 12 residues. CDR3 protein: CASSLWGEGYTF. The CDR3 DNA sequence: TGTGCCAGCAGCTTATGGGGGGAAGGCTACACCTTC.

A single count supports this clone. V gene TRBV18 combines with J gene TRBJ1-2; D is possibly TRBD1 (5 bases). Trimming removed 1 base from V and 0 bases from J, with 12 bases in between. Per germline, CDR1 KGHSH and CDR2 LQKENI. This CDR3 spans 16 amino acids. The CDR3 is CASSPLPGPTNYGYTF. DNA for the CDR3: TGTGCCAGCTCACCACTTCCAGGGCCCACTAACTATGGCTACACCTTC.

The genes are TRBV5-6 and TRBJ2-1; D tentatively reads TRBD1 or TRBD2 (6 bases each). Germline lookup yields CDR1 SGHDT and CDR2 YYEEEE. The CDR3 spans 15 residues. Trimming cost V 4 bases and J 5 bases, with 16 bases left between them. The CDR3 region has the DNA TGTGCCAGCAGCCCGGTAGGGGGGAGCCACAATGAGCAGTTCTTC. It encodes CASSPVGGSHNEQFF.

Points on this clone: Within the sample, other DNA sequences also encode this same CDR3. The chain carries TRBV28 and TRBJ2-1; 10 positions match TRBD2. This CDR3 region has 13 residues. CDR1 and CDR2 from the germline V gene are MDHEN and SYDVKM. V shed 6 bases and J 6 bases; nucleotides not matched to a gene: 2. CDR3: CASRLAGVNEQFF. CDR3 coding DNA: TGTGCCAGCAGGCTAGCGGGAGTCAATGAGCAGTTCTTC.

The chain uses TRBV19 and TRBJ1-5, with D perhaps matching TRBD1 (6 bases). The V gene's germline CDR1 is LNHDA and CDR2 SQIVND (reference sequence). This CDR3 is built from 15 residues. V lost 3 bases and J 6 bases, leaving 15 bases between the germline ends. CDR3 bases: TGTGCCAGTAGTATCTGGGGGGCTGCAGGTCAGCCCCAGCATTTT. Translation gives CASSIWGAAGQPQHF.

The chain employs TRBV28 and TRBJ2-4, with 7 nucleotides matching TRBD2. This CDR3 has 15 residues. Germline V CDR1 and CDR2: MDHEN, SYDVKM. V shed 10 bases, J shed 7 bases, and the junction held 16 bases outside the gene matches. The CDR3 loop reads CATQAWGEGQNIQYF. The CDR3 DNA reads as TGTGCCACCCAAGCCTGGGGGGAGGGCCAGAACATTCAGTACTTC.

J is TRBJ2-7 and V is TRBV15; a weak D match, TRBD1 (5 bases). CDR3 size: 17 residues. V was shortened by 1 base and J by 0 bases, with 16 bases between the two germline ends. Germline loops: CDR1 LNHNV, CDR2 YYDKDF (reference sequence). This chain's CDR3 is CATSRGIDRSSSYEQYF. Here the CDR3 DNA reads TGTGCCACCAGCAGAGGAATAGACAGATCGTCCTCCTACGAGCAGTACTTC.

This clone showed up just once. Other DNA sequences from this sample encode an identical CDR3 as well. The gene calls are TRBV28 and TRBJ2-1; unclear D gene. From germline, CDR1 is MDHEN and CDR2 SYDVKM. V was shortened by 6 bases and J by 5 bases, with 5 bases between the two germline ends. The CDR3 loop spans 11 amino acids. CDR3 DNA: TGTGCCAGCAGACTCGACAATGAGCAGTTCTTC. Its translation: CASRLDNEQFF.

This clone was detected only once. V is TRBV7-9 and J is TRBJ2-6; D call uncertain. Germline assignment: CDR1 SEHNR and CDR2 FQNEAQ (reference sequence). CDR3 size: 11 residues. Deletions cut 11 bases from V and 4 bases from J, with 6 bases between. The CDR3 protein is CAGKGANVLTF. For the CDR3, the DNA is TGTGCCGGAAAAGGGGCCAACGTCCTGACTTTC.

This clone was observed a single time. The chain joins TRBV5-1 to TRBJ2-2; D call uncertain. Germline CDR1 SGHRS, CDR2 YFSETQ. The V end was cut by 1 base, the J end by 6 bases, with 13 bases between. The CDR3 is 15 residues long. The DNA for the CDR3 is TGCGCCAGCAGCTTGTTCAGCTCCGAACCCGGGGAGCTGTTTTTT. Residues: CASSLFSSEPGELFF.

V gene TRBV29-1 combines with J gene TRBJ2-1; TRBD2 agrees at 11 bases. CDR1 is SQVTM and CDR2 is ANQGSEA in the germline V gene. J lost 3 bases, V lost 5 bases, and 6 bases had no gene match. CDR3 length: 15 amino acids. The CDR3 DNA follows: TGCAGCGTTTCCACTAGCGGGAGCATCTACAATGAGCAGTTCTTC. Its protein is CSVSTSGSIYNEQFF.

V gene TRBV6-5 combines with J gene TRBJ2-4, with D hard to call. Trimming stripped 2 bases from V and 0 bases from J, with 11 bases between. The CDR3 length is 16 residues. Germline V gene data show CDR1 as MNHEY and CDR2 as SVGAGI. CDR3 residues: CASSYDSLLAKNIQYF. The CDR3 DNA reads TGTGCCAGCAGTTACGATTCCCTCCTAGCCAAAAACATTCAGTACTTC.

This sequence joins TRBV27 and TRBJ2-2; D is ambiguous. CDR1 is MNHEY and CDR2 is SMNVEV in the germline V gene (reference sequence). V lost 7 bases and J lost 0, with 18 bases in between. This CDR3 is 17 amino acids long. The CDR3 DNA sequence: TGTGCCAGCACCCCAGGCACGGCGGTCCCGAACACCGGGGAGCTGTTTTTT. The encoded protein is CASTPGTAVPNTGELFF.

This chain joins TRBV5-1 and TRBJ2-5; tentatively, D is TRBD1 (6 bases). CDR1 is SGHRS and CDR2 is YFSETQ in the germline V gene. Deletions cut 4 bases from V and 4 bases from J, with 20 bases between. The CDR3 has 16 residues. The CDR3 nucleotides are TGCGCCAGCAGCAGGACTGGAGGTGGGGGCGCAGAGACCCAGTACTTC. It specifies CASSRTGGGGAETQYF. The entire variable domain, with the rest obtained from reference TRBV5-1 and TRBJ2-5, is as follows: KAGVTQTPRYLIKTRGQQVTLSCSPISGHRSVSWYQQTPGQGLQFLFEYFSETQRNKGNFPGRFSGRQFSNSRSEMNVSTLELGDSALYLCASSRTGGGGAETQYFGPGTRLLVL.